This T cell receptor beta chain emerged from a study of identical twins. Findings of the study overall: In beta out-of-frame sequences, the excess sharing between twins was weaker. Donors were not followed over many years; analysis was cross-sectional.

TCRdb passed the 5' RACE reads through MiXCR, listing each CDR3 protein once. This sample has 150,000 or so distinct CDR3 sequences, with approximately 4% found just once. Germline V gene sequence: CDR1 KGHDR, CDR2 SFDVKD. The CDR3 runs 13 residues. V gave up 4 bases and J gave up 4 bases, with 9 bases separating them. All donors comprised healthy Caucasians. In its sample, this clonotype was seen many times. As yet, its antigen is unknown. Source material: memory T cells sorted from blood. The rearrangement links TRBV24-1 to TRBJ1-2; TRBD1 is a possible D gene (5 bases). This TCR was recovered from a man in his late teens or twenties in good health. The CDR3 nucleotides are TGTGCCACCAGTGACCCCACAGGCTATGGCTACACCTTC. It translates to CATSDPTGYGYTF.